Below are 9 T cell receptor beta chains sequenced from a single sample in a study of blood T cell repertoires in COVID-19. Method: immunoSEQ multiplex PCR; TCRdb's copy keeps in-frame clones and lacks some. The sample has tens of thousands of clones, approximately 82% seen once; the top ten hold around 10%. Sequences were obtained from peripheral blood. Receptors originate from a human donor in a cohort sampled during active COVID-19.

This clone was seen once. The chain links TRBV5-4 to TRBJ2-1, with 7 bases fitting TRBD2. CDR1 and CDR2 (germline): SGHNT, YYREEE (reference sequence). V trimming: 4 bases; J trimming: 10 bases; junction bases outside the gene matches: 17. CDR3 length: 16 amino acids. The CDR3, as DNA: TGTGCCAGCAGCCCTCCCGGTGGCGGGAGAGTTGGGGAGCAGTTCTTC. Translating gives CASSPPGGGRVGEQFF.

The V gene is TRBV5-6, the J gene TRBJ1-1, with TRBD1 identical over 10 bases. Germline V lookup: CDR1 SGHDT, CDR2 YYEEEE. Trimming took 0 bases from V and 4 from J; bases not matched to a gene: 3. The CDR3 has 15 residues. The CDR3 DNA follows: TGTGCCAGCAGCTTGGTGGACAGGGGGGGCACTGAAGCTTTCTTT. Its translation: CASSLVDRGGTEAFF.

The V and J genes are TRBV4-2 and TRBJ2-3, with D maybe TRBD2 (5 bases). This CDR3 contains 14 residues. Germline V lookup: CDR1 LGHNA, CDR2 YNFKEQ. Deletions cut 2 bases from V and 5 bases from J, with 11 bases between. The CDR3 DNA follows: TGTGCCAGCAGCCAATTGTCTCGGGAAGATACGCAGTATTTT. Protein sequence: CASSQLSREDTQYF.

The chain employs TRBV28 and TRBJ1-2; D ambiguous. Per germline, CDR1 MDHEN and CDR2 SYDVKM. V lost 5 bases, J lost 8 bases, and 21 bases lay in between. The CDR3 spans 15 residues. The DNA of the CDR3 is TGTGCCAGCAGTGCTAGGACTGCGATTCACTCGGGCTACACCTTC. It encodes CASSARTAIHSGYTF.

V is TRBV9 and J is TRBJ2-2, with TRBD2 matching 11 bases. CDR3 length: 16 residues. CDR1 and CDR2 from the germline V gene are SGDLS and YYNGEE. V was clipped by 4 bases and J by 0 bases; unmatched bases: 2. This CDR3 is CASSILAGANTGELFF. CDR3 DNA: TGTGCCAGCAGCATACTAGCGGGGGCGAACACCGGGGAGCTGTTTTTT.

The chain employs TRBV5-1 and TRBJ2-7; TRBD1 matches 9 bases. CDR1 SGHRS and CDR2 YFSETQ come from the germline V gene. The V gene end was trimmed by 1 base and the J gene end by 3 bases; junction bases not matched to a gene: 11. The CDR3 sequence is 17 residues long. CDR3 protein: CASSLYGTGTANYEQYF. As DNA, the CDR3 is TGCGCCAGCAGCTTGTATGGGACAGGGACTGCCAACTACGAGCAGTACTTC. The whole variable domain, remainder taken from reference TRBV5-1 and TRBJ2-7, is KAGVTQTPRYLIKTRGQQVTLSCSPISGHRSVSWYQQTPGQGLQFLFEYFSETQRNKGNFPGRFSGRQFSNSRSEMNVSTLELGDSALYLCASSLYGTGTANYEQYFGPGTRLTVT.

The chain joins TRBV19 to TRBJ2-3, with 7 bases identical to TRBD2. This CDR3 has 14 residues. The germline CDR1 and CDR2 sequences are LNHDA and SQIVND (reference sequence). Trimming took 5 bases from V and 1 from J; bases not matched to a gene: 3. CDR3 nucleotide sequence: TGTGCCAGTAGTGGGAGCGGGGGCACAGATACGCAGTATTTT. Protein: CASSGSGGTDTQYF. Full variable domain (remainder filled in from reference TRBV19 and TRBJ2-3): DGGITQSPKYLFRKEGQNVTLSCEQNLNHDAMYWYRQDPGQGLRLIYYSQIVNDFQKGDIAEGYSVSREKKESFPLTVTSAQKNPTAFYLCASSGSGGTDTQYFGPGTRLTVL.

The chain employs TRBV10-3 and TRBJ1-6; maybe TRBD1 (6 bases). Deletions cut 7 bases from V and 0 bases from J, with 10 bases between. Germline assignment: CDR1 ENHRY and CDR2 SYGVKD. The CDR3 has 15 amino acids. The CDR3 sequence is CAINGQSSYNSPLHF. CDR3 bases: TGTGCCATCAACGGACAGAGCTCCTATAATTCACCCCTCCACTTT.

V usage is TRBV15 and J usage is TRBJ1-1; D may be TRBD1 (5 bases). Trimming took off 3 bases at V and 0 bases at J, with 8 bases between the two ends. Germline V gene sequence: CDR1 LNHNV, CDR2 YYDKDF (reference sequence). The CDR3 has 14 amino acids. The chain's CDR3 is CATSRGLLNTEAFF. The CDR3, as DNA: TGTGCCACCAGCAGGGGGCTTTTGAACACTGAAGCTTTCTTT. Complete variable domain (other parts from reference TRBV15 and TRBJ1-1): DAMVIQNPRYQVTQFGKPVTLSCSQTLNHNVMYWYQQKSSQAPKLLFHYYDKDFNNEADTPDNFQSRRPNTSFCFLDIRSPGLGDTAMYLCATSRGLLNTEAFFGQGTRLTVV.